The following is a T cell receptor (beta chain) sequence with its context. Its cognate antigen has yet to be identified. This may be a read error, as it is one base from a much larger clone. Without the conserved terminal phenylalanine or tryptophan, this CDR3 likely stems from a read error. These data are taken from a study of read filtering for tumor transcriptome and immune sequencing (dated by TCRdb to 2018 to 2020). With regard to the full study: Of the patients in the cohort, more than 16 were male and 14 to 15 were female, and their mean age was approximately 71 years, with a range of roughly 40 to 80. One main goal was a read-filtering strategy for immune repertoire data, in particular deciding whether clonotypes backed by only one read should be removed. By revised international staging, eight or nine patients were R-ISS I, around 15 were R-ISS II and roughly seven were R-ISS III. Per sample, about 3.5 to 11 million TCR-region mapped reads were obtained with IR-seq, compared with only about 85 to 1,400 with RNA-seq. The study compared TCR repertoires from targeted immune repertoire sequencing and bulk whole-transcriptome sequencing run on the same bone marrow samples. After DNase treatment, whole-transcriptome libraries were prepared with the TruSeq RNA Access Library Prep Kit.

Starting from around 420 ng RNA, TCR libraries were constructed with the Immunoverse kit using molecular barcoded adaptors that cover the alpha/delta and beta/gamma chains. TCR library preparation used the same RNA that was used for transcriptome sequencing. TCR libraries were sequenced on an Illumina HiSeq 4000 with 2 x 150 cycles. As for how the authors treated the data: Using MiXCR, which included quality filtering and error correction, TCR reads were aligned to human V, D, J and C references and then assembled into CDR3 clonotypes. The tcR package in R was used to analyze clonotype counts and gene usage diversity. For inspection of raw mapping reads, RNA-seq reads were mapped by STAR aligner version 2.5.3a onto GRCh37 of the human genome. To test how sequencing depth affected the clonotypes detected, IR-seq fastq files were randomly downsampled with Seqtk 1.3. In-frame beta chains were kept once TCRdb had trimmed the public reads at Q25 with fastp and called clones with MiXCR. Entries that share a CDR3 protein sequence are merged under the most common genes and DNA. In this record, the V and J calls reflect TCRdb's handling and not the investigators' own analysis. This sample holds 100,000 to 150,000 distinct CDR3 sequences; roughly an eighth were observed only once. 8.4% of the sample lies in the top ten.

Each patient had bone marrow sampled at the time of active disease. Ficoll-Hypaque density gradient centrifugation was used to isolate the bone marrow mononuclear cells. Myeloma plasma cells were removed and CD138-negative cells were collected by negative selection after labeling with CD138 magnetic microbeads on a MACS separator. Flow cytometry with CD138 antibodies on an Attune NxT was used to check how pure the isolated cells were. TRIzol reagent was used to extract total RNA, and a NanoDrop spectrophotometer was used to quantify the extracted RNA. Paired RNA-seq and IR-seq were performed on the CD138-negative bone marrow sample of each patient. Including both end residues, the CDR3 is 14 amino acids long. The read is trimmed to its CDR3 DNA, 42 bases read in frame from base 1. V is trimmed back by 5 bases and J by 5 bases, and the junction contains 7 bases that no gene match accounts for. The study at large found these results: In IR-seq, single-read clonotypes were roughly 82% of clonotypes but 3.5% to 4% of total reads; in RNA-seq they were over 65% of clonotypes and 35% to 45% of reads. Compared with RNA-seq, IR-seq captured clonotypes at much higher depth and more reliably, and a smaller IR-seq throughput was enough to identify most shared clonotypes. The correlation between IR-seq and RNA-seq shared clonotype proportions was increased by removal of single-read clonotypes. Rather than purified T cells, the sorted CD138-negative fraction was a mixed bone marrow immune population.

Rearrangement joined TRBV12-3 or TRBV12-4 to TRBJ2-7; 9 bases in the middle match TRBD2. The source of this sequence is a donor at least 40 years old with multiple myeloma. The sample was a population of CD138-negative cells sorted from bone marrow. The cell subset or site label, read with the paper, signifies: bone marrow mononuclear cells depleted of CD138+ plasma/myeloma cells by negative magnetic selection. The nucleotide sequence is TGTGCCAGCAGTCTGCATAGCGGGGGAAACGAGCAGTACCTC. Its amino acids are CASSLHSGGNEQYL.